This T cell receptor beta chain came from a study of monozygotic twins with inflammatory bowel disease. Study conclusions and caveats: IBD patients showed reduced TCRbeta diversity (inverse Simpson) versus healthy co-twins. People with IBD had fewer clonotypes in common with others than healthy twins did, especially with disease activity.

To note about this clonotype: What it recognizes is unknown.

The CDR3 extends over 15 amino acids. The germline CDR1 and CDR2 sequences are DFQATT and SNEGSKA (reference sequence). TCRdb re-called the 5' RACE reads and shows each CDR3 protein once, DNA omitted. This listing includes just over 300,000 distinct CDR3 sequences. Sample: blood. This clonotype was obtained from a human donor with ulcerative colitis or Crohn's disease, or a healthy co-twin of an affected twin (not recorded which). This chain links TRBV20-1 with TRBJ1-4; TCRdb designates TRBD1, a call that cannot be tested without DNA. This CDR3 is CSARDYRGPNEKLFF.